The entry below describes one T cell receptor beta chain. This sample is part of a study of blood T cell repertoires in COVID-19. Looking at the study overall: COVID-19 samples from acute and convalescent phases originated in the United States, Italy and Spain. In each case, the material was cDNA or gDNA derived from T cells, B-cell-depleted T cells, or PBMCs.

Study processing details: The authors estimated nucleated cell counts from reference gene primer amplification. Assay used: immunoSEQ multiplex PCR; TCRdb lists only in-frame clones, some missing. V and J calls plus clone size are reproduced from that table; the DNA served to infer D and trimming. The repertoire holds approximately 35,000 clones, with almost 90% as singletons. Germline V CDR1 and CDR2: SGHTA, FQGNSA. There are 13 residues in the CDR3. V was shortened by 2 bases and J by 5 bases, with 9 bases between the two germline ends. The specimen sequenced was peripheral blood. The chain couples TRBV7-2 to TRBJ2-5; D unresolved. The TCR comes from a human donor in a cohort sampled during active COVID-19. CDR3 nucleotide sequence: TGTGCCAGCAGCTTAAAAAGAGTCGAGACCCAGTACTTC. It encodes CASSLKRVETQYF.